This T cell receptor (beta chain) derives from a study of T-cell reconstitution after alpha-beta-depleted transplantation in children. The study, taken as a whole, reports: The study traced high day-60 TCRbeta diversity in some patients to surviving recipient T cells and thymic progenitors. T-cell numbers and diversity one year post-transplant derived largely from freshly generated T cells.

During its preparation, the TCRbeta library received unique molecular identifiers. Each CDR3 protein gets one entry after TCRdb re-called the PCR reads with MiXCR. Of over 400,000 distinct CDR3 sequences in the sample, 43% were seen once. This clonotype was counted a few times. Its antigen is unknown. An end of the junction does not agree with germline; a read error may underlie this. Germline V lookup: CDR1 ENHRY, CDR2 SYGVKD. The CDR3 runs to 14 residues. The chain links TRBV10-3 to TRBJ2-7; the D gene is possibly TRBD1 (6 bases). Sequencing was performed on PBMCs, taken before TCRalphabeta/CD19-depleted stem cell transplant. This TCR was recovered from a girl aged 2 to 10 with aplastic anemia, due to receive a stem cell transplant. The CDR3 protein is CSIRAGTNNYEQYF. The DNA of the CDR3 is TGTTCCATCAGGGCCGGGACAAACAATTACGAGCAGTACTTC.